One sample yielded the 32 T cell receptor beta chains listed below, sequenced in a study of control samples from healthy donors and cancer patients. TCRdb's copy holds only in-frame clones and misses some; the assay was immunoSEQ multiplex PCR. This sample yields some 130,000 clones, of which more than 90% are seen a single time; 11% belongs to the top ten. Material: blood. The receptors stem from a man between 25 and 39 years old in good health.

V is TRBV6-5 and J is TRBJ1-1, with 7 positions matching TRBD1. This CDR3 has 14 residues. The germline gives CDR1 MNHEY, CDR2 SVGAGI. Germline trimming cut 6 bases from V and 0 bases from J; bases unmatched to any gene: 4. CDR3 sequence reads: CASRPGQMNTEAFF. DNA for the CDR3: TGTGCCAGCAGGCCGGGACAGATGAACACTGAAGCTTTCTTT.

This clone was observed a few times. The chain recombines TRBV4-1 with TRBJ2-1, with D hard to call. This CDR3 region has 15 residues. Germline CDR1 and CDR2: MGHRA and YSYEKL. Trimming took off 2 bases at V and 3 bases at J, with 11 bases between the two ends. The CDR3 sequence is CASSQRLDGYNEQFF. The CDR3 nucleotides are TGCGCCAGCAGCCAACGCCTTGATGGCTACAATGAGCAGTTCTTC.

The chain links TRBV5-6 to TRBJ2-1, with 9 bases aligning to TRBD2. The germline V gene has CDR1 SGHDT and CDR2 YYEEEE. This CDR3 is 17 amino acids long. V lost 4 bases and J lost 10; bases outside the gene matches: 18. DNA for the CDR3: TGTGCCAGCAGCGTAGGACCCAGCGCGGGGGGGTTCGGCGAGCAGTTCTTC. It encodes CASSVGPSAGGFGEQFF. Supplemented by reference TRBV5-6 and TRBJ2-1, the full variable domain reads DAGVTQSPTHLIKTRGQQVTLRCSPKSGHDTVSWYQQALGQGPQFIFQYYEEEERQRGNFPDRFSGHQFPNYSSELNVNALLLGDSALYLCASSVGPSAGGFGEQFFGPGTRLTVL.

The chain couples TRBV7-2 to TRBJ2-1; possibly TRBD2 for D (6 bases). The length of the CDR3 is 13 residues. CDR1 SGHTA and CDR2 FQGNSA come from the germline V gene. Trimming took 7 bases from V and 8 from J, leaving 15 bases between them. The CDR3 nucleotides are TGTGCCAGCACCGGACGGGGGTGGGATGAGCAGTTCTTC. This sequence encodes CASTGRGWDEQFF.

The V call is TRBV11-2, the J call TRBJ2-7, with TRBD2 as a possible D gene (5 bases). There are 15 residues in the CDR3. Germline V lookup: CDR1 SGHAT, CDR2 FQNNGV. The V and J ends lost 6 bases and 2 bases respectively, with 17 bases between them. For the CDR3, the DNA is TGTGCCAGCAGGGAAACCGGCGGGCCTACCTACGAGCAGTACTTC. It specifies CASRETGGPTYEQYF.

CDR3 nucleotide sequence: TGTGCCACCAGTGAACCCGGGACGGCGTCCTACAATGAGCAGTTCTTC. This sequence encodes CATSEPGTASYNEQFF. The chain couples TRBV24-1 to TRBJ2-1; D could derive from TRBD1 or TRBD2 (5 bases each). Trimming stripped 4 bases from V and 1 base from J, with 13 bases between. This CDR3 spans 16 amino acids. Germline-derived CDR1 and CDR2 are KGHDR and SFDVKD.

The gene calls are TRBV9 and TRBJ1-1; the D gene is possibly TRBD1 (5 bases). This CDR3 is built from 15 residues. Germline V gives CDR1 SGDLS, CDR2 YYNGEE. V lost 1 base and J 3 bases, leaving 13 bases between the germline ends. The CDR3 here is CASSVLGAPYTEAFF. CDR3 DNA: TGTGCCAGCAGCGTACTTGGGGCCCCATACACTGAAGCTTTCTTT.

V gene TRBV9 combines with J gene TRBJ1-3; the D gene is possibly TRBD1 (5 bases). V was pared by 4 bases and J by 3 bases, with 20 bases between. The CDR3 spans 17 residues. Germline assignment: CDR1 SGDLS and CDR2 YYNGEE. Written as DNA, the CDR3 is TGTGCCAGCAGCTTAGGTATCGGGGCAGGGCTTGGAAACACCATATATTTT. Translation gives CASSLGIGAGLGNTIYF.

The chain couples TRBV15 to TRBJ2-5, with a tentative D call TRBD2 (7 bases). The germline V gene encodes CDR1 LNHNV and CDR2 YYDKDF (reference sequence). Trimming pared 1 base from V and 2 bases from J, leaving 17 bases between. This CDR3 spans 17 amino acids. CDR3 sequence (DNA): TGTGCCACCAGCAGAGGGGGGGGGCAGAATGTGCAAGAGACCCAGTACTTC. Its protein product is CATSRGGGQNVQETQYF.

V gene TRBV28 combines with J gene TRBJ1-2, with 11 bases fitting TRBD1. The CDR3 runs to 14 residues. Germline CDR1 MDHEN, CDR2 SYDVKM. After removal of 6 bases from V and 8 bases from J, the junction contained 8 bases not matched to a gene. CDR3 nucleotide sequence: TGTGCCAGCAGGACCGGACAGGGGGCGTACGGCTACACCTTC. It codes for CASRTGQGAYGYTF.

This chain joins TRBV7-8 and TRBJ1-4, with TRBD1 as a possible D gene (5 bases). The germline V gene has CDR1 SGHVS and CDR2 FQNEAQ. The CDR3 extends over 15 amino acids. V lost 0 bases to trimming and J lost 3 bases, with 8 bases between them. In DNA form, the CDR3 reads TGTGCCAGCAGCTTAGCAAGGGGTGCTAATGAAAAACTGTTTTTT. Amino acids: CASSLARGANEKLFF.

The chain combines TRBV6-2 or TRBV6-3 with TRBJ2-7; D is unclear. CDR3 length equals 12 residues. CDR1 and CDR2 (germline): MNHEY, SVGEGT. The ends were cut back, 0 bases at V and 7 bases at J, with 7 bases in the middle. The CDR3 nucleotides read TGTGCCAGCAGTTACTCCCAGGCTGAGCAGTACTTC. Amino acid sequence: CASSYSQAEQYF.

The chain has TRBV2 and TRBJ1-2; D call uncertain. V lost 8 bases and J lost 3, with 16 bases in between. CDR3 length: 14 amino acids. The germline V gene has CDR1 SNHLY and CDR2 FYNNEI. CDR3 in amino acids: CASSRRDQDYGYTF. The CDR3 DNA sequence: TGTGCCAGCTCGCGGAGGGATCAGGACTATGGCTACACCTTC.

This rearrangement joins TRBV14 to TRBJ1-2, with 10 positions matching TRBD1. The CDR3 covers 17 residues. The germline gives CDR1 SGHDN, CDR2 FVKESK. V lost 5 bases, J lost 8 bases, and 17 bases stayed unmatched. The CDR3 DNA is TGTGCCAGCAGCGGGTTTGGTTTGGGACAGGGGCTTTCCGGCTACACCTTC. Protein product: CASSGFGLGQGLSGYTF.

The rearrangement joins TRBV6-4 to TRBJ2-1; the match to TRBD2 covers 11 bases. The CDR3 extends over 15 amino acids. Per the germline V gene, CDR1 is MRHNA and CDR2 is SNTAGT. With 0 bases clipped from V and 8 bases from J, the junction kept 3 bases outside the gene matches. For the CDR3, the DNA is TGTGCCAGCAGTGACTCGGTAGCGGGAGGGGATGAGCAGTTCTTC. Translating it yields CASSDSVAGGDEQFF.

The chain combines TRBV9 with TRBJ1-2, with unresolved D. Germline loops: CDR1 SGDLS, CDR2 YYNGEE. This CDR3 comprises 14 residues. V gave up 4 bases and J gave up 5 bases, with 15 bases separating them. The CDR3 protein is CASSPEGSEYGYTF. The CDR3 coding sequence is TGTGCCAGCAGCCCCGAAGGGTCCGAGTATGGCTACACCTTC.

The chain recombines TRBV10-3 with TRBJ1-6, with D perhaps TRBD1 (6 bases). Trimming took 4 bases from V and 3 from J, leaving 7 bases between them. The CDR3 length is 14 residues. The germline gives CDR1 ENHRY, CDR2 SYGVKD. This CDR3 reads CAISVQGYNSPLHF. The CDR3 bases are TGTGCCATCAGTGTACAGGGCTATAATTCACCCCTCCACTTT.

This chain links TRBV24-1 with TRBJ2-7, with D perhaps being TRBD1 or TRBD2 (5 bases each). The V and J ends lost 3 bases and 9 bases respectively, with 23 bases between them. The CDR3 consists of 16 residues. The germline gives CDR1 KGHDR, CDR2 SFDVKD. CDR3 nucleotide sequence: TGTGCCACCAGTGATCCCCGGGACGGTGGGTTAGTAAGGCAGTACTTC. Translating it yields CATSDPRDGGLVRQYF.

This rearrangement joins TRBV13 to TRBJ2-5, with 10 bases matching TRBD2. The CDR3 spans 17 residues. Germline V CDR1 and CDR2: PRHDT, FYEKMQ (reference sequence). V shed 4 bases and J 2 bases; nucleotides not matched to a gene: 10. The CDR3 coding sequence is TGTGCCAGCAGCTCGACACCGGGACTAGCGTCTCAAGAGACCCAGTACTTC. It is translated as CASSSTPGLASQETQYF.

J is TRBJ2-7 and V is TRBV30; D gene ambiguous. Trimming cost V 2 bases and J 6 bases, with 14 bases left between them. Germline CDR1 reads GTSNPN; CDR2 reads SVGIG (reference sequence). The CDR3 runs 13 residues. The chain's CDR3 is CAWSTDAFSEQYF. The CDR3 DNA reads as TGTGCCTGGAGTACGGACGCATTCTCCGAGCAGTACTTC.

The rearrangement uses TRBV27 and TRBJ2-3, with D possibly matching TRBD2 (5 bases). Germline assignment: CDR1 MNHEY and CDR2 SMNVEV (reference sequence). V lost 7 bases and J lost 2, with 22 bases in between. The CDR3 contains 17 residues. DNA of the CDR3: TGTGCCAGCACTCCACGACCACTAGTGGGGTACACAGATACGCAGTATTTT. It is translated as CASTPRPLVGYTDTQYF.

The V call is TRBV2, the J call TRBJ2-7, with D unresolved. Trimming removed 8 bases from V and 3 bases from J, with 14 bases in between. The CDR3 has 13 residues. Germline loops: CDR1 SNHLY, CDR2 FYNNEI. DNA of the CDR3: TGTGCCAGCCGAAGGCTATTTATCTACGAGCAGTACTTC. This encodes CASRRLFIYEQYF.

The chain links TRBV29-1 to TRBJ2-7; tentative D call: TRBD2 (6 bases). The CDR3 has 14 residues. Between the trimmed V and J ends, which lost 4 bases and 0 bases, there was a span of 13 bases. CDR1 and CDR2 from the germline V gene are SQVTM and ANQGSEA. CDR3 loop: CSVGEAPSSYEQYF. In DNA, the CDR3 is TGCAGCGTTGGGGAGGCCCCTAGCTCCTACGAGCAGTACTTC.

This clone was counted once. The chain is built from TRBV6-2 or TRBV6-3 and TRBJ1-3; D call uncertain. Trimming shortened V by 0 bases and J by 1 base, and 7 bases separated the two germline ends. Germline CDR1 is MNHEY and CDR2 is SVGEGT. The CDR3 spans 15 residues. CDR3 loop: CASSYSRRSGNTIYF. CDR3 sequence (DNA): TGTGCCAGCAGTTACTCGCGGCGTTCTGGAAACACCATATATTTT.

The J gene is TRBJ1-2, the V gene TRBV12-3 or TRBV12-4, with D unresolved. Trimming shortened V by 2 bases and J by 4 bases, and 8 bases separated the two germline ends. The CDR3 is made up of 13 amino acids. In DNA, the CDR3 is TGTGCCAGCAGTTTATCGGATTTCTATGGCTACACCTTC. Translated: CASSLSDFYGYTF.

The CDR3 protein is CASSASTGTGDYGYTF. The CDR3 DNA sequence: TGCGCCAGCAGTGCTAGTACCGGGACAGGGGACTATGGCTACACCTTC. This sequence joins TRBV10-2 and TRBJ1-2; TRBD1 matches at 10 bases. The V gene's germline CDR1 is WSHSY and CDR2 SAAADI. Trimming took 4 bases from V and 3 from J; bases not matched to a gene: 8. This CDR3 has 16 residues.

The J gene is TRBJ2-7, the V gene TRBV10-3, with D perhaps TRBD1 or TRBD2 (6 bases each). The germline CDR1 and CDR2 sequences are ENHRY and SYGVKD. There are 13 residues in the CDR3. Trimming cost V 6 bases and J 3 bases, with 12 bases left between them. The CDR3: CAIRRDNDYEQYF. DNA for the CDR3: TGTGCCATCAGGCGGGACAATGACTACGAGCAGTACTTC.

The rearrangement joins TRBV19 to TRBJ1-3; perhaps TRBD1 as D (5 bases). Germline lookup yields CDR1 LNHDA and CDR2 SQIVND (reference sequence). The V end lost 9 bases, the J end lost 0 bases, and 12 bases lay between the germline ends. CDR3 size: 14 residues. The CDR3 bases are TGTGCCAGCTCAGCGAGGGGCTCTGGAAACACCATATATTTT. Encoded protein: CASSARGSGNTIYF.

At least ten counts were recorded for this clone. The gene calls are TRBV29-1 and TRBJ2-2, with 10 nucleotides matching TRBD1. This CDR3 comprises 13 residues. In germline, CDR1 is SQVTM, CDR2 ANQGSEA. The V gene end was trimmed by 4 bases and the J gene end by 4 bases; junction bases not matched to a gene: 0. The CDR3 here is CSVGTGGTGELFF. CDR3 nucleotides: TGCAGCGTTGGGACAGGGGGCACCGGGGAGCTGTTTTTT.

The V gene is TRBV19, the J gene TRBJ1-2; D ambiguous. This CDR3 is built from 13 residues. The germline V gene encodes CDR1 LNHDA and CDR2 SQIVND (reference sequence). V was trimmed by 5 bases and J by 2 bases, leaving 9 bases between them. This chain's CDR3 is CASSFNRNYGYTF. The CDR3 coding sequence is TGTGCCAGTAGTTTTAACAGAAACTATGGCTACACCTTC.

This chain connects TRBV7-9 to TRBJ1-1; no definite D call. Germline lookup yields CDR1 SEHNR and CDR2 FQNEAQ (reference sequence). V was cut by 6 bases and J by 1 base, with 9 bases left in between. This CDR3 is built from 13 residues. In DNA form, the CDR3 reads TGTGCCAGCAGACCTAAAGGGAACACTGAAGCTTTCTTT. This gives the protein CASRPKGNTEAFF.

The gene calls are TRBV2 and TRBJ1-1; D is ambiguous. V was cut by 4 bases and J by 1 base, with 10 bases left in between. Germline V gene sequence: CDR1 SNHLY, CDR2 FYNNEI. The CDR3 has 14 residues. CDR3 sequence: CASSVVLSNTEAFF. The DNA for the CDR3 is TGTGCCAGCAGTGTGGTCCTCTCGAACACTGAAGCTTTCTTT.